What follows are 4 T cell receptor beta chains derived from one specimen sequenced in a study of blood T cell repertoires in COVID-19. Method: immunoSEQ multiplex PCR; TCRdb's copy keeps in-frame clones and lacks some. The sample contains under 200,000 clones, approximately 84% of which appear only once. The sequencing input was PBMCs or T cells enriched from blood (not recorded which). The source of these receptors is a man aged 45-65 years who had recovered from COVID-19.

For the CDR3, the DNA is TGTGCCAGCAGCACATTCGGGACAGGGAACAATGAGCAGTTCTTC. Its translation is CASSTFGTGNNEQFF. The genes are TRBV11-3 and TRBJ2-1; the match to TRBD1 covers 9 bases. The CDR3 is 15 residues long. Germline V gene sequence: CDR1 SGHNT, CDR2 YENEEA. J lost 5 bases, V lost 5 bases, and 7 bases had no gene match. The full variable domain, with the rest looked up from reference TRBV11-3 and TRBJ2-1, is EAGVVQSPRYKIIEKKQPVAFWCNPISGHNTLYWYLQNLGQGPELLIRYENEEAVDDSQLPKDRFSAERLKGVDSTLKIQPAELGDSAVYLCASSTFGTGNNEQFFGPGTRLTVL.

This clone was seen a few times. The chain recombines TRBV11-2 with TRBJ1-4, with TRBD1 as a possible D gene (5 bases). V lost 1 base and J 7 bases, leaving 10 bases between the germline ends. The CDR3 consists of 14 residues. Germline CDR1 and CDR2: SGHAT and FQNNGV. The CDR3 DNA is TGTGCCAGCAGCTTAGGGCGAAGGGGTGAAAAACTGTTTTTT. Residues: CASSLGRRGEKLFF.

V usage is TRBV4-1 and J usage is TRBJ2-7, with D possibly matching TRBD1 (6 bases). The CDR3 has 14 amino acids. The germline V gene encodes CDR1 MGHRA and CDR2 YSYEKL. Trimming took 5 bases from V and 1 from J, leaving 12 bases between them. The CDR3 nucleotides are TGCGCCAGCAGCTTAGGGACACGGTCCTACGAGCAGTACTTC. It codes for CASSLGTRSYEQYF.

The V gene is TRBV19, the J gene TRBJ1-6; 7 bases match TRBD1. Germline values: CDR1 LNHDA, CDR2 SQIVND (reference sequence). CDR3 size: 14 residues. V lost 6 bases and J lost 7; bases outside the gene matches: 6. The CDR3 is CASRTGTDNSPLHF. The CDR3 bases are TGTGCCAGTAGGACAGGGACAGACAATTCACCCCTCCACTTT.